One sample yielded the 8 T cell receptor beta chains listed below, sequenced in a study of T cells in localized non-small cell lung cancer. Data came from immunoSEQ multiplex PCR; TCRdb stores just in-frame clones and leaves some out. Of approximately 1,300 clones detected, 36% appear once; the ten largest clones hold approximately 13%. The material sequenced was lung tumor tissue, taken before any cancer treatment. The receptors were sampled from a male donor aged 60 or over with stage II squamous cell lung carcinoma.

By share, this clone ranks as large. The rearrangement uses TRBV6-8 and TRBJ1-3; D unclear. The CDR3 runs to 17 residues. Germline CDR1 MNHGY, CDR2 SAAAGT. V was trimmed by 2 bases and J by 0 bases, leaving 14 bases between them. The CDR3: CASSYGSGPISGNTIYF. CDR3 bases: TGTGCCAGCAGTTACGGGTCAGGTCCCATCTCTGGAAACACCATATATTTT.

The rearrangement uses TRBV19 and TRBJ2-1; the match to TRBD1 covers 10 bases. The CDR3 covers 14 residues. Unmatched junction bases numbered 5, after V lost 4 bases and J lost 8 bases. CDR1 is LNHDA, CDR2 SQIVND, per germline (reference sequence). In DNA, the CDR3 is TGTGCCAGTAGTAAGACAGGGGGCCCGGATGAGCAGTTCTTC. It translates to CASSKTGGPDEQFF.

This clone is classed as medium-sized. V and J are TRBV11-3 and TRBJ2-7; 7 nucleotides align to TRBD1. The length of the CDR3 is 16 residues. V lost 7 bases, J lost 0 bases, and 12 bases stayed unmatched. Germline CDR1 SGHNT, CDR2 YENEEA. In DNA form, the CDR3 reads TGTGCCAGCACCTACTGGAGAGGGGGCGGCTCCTACGAGCAGTACTTC. Amino acid sequence: CASTYWRGGGSYEQYF.

This clone was counted between two and nine times. The rearrangement uses TRBV11-3 and TRBJ2-7, with 10 bases fitting TRBD2. The trim removed 2 bases at V and 3 bases at J, leaving 1 base unmatched. The germline V gene has CDR1 SGHNT and CDR2 YENEEA. The length of the CDR3 is 14 residues. Here the CDR3 reads CASSLTSGIYEQYF. The CDR3 DNA follows: TGTGCCAGCAGCTTAACTAGCGGGATCTACGAGCAGTACTTC.

This clone is large (0.1 to 1%) in the sample. This chain links TRBV30 with TRBJ2-7; D remains ambiguous. Germline V gene data show CDR1 as GTSNPN and CDR2 as SVGIG (reference sequence). V lost 3 bases and J lost 0, with 9 bases in between. This CDR3 has 13 residues. CDR3 DNA sequence: TGTGCCTGGAGGGGGTGGGACTCCTACGAGCAGTACTTC. This codes for CAWRGWDSYEQYF. Together with reference TRBV30 and TRBJ2-7, the CDR3 gives the full variable domain: SQTIHQWPATLVQPVGSPLSLECTVEGTSNPNLYWYRQAAGRGLQLLFYSVGIGQISSEVPQNLSASRPQDRQFILSSKKLLLSDSGFYLCAWRGWDSYEQYFGPGTRLTVT.

The chain recombines TRBV10-3 with TRBJ2-3, with 9 bases that match TRBD2. V shed 2 bases, J shed 7 bases, and the junction held 4 bases outside the gene matches. The length of the CDR3 is 14 residues. The germline gives CDR1 ENHRY, CDR2 SYGVKD. CDR3 DNA: TGTGCCATCAGTGAGGTCCTAGCGGGGCATACGCAGTATTTT. This sequence encodes CAISEVLAGHTQYF.

The gene calls are TRBV15 and TRBJ2-3; D perhaps matches TRBD2 (5 bases). The CDR3 is made up of 14 amino acids. Germline-derived CDR1 and CDR2 are LNHNV and YYDKDF (reference sequence). Between the trimmed V and J ends, which lost 3 bases and 2 bases, there was a span of 9 bases. The CDR3 coding sequence is TGTGCCACCAGCAGGCAGCGGTTCACAGATACGCAGTATTTT. Translation gives CATSRQRFTDTQYF.

The V call is TRBV11-3, the J call TRBJ1-5, with a weak D call TRBD1 (5 bases). This CDR3 is 16 amino acids long. The germline V gene has CDR1 SGHNT and CDR2 YENEEA. Trimming took off 3 bases at V and 1 base at J, with 13 bases between the two ends. The CDR3 spells CASSFLVGTSNQPQHF. CDR3 in DNA: TGTGCCAGCAGCTTCCTGGTTGGGACCAGCAATCAGCCCCAGCATTTT.